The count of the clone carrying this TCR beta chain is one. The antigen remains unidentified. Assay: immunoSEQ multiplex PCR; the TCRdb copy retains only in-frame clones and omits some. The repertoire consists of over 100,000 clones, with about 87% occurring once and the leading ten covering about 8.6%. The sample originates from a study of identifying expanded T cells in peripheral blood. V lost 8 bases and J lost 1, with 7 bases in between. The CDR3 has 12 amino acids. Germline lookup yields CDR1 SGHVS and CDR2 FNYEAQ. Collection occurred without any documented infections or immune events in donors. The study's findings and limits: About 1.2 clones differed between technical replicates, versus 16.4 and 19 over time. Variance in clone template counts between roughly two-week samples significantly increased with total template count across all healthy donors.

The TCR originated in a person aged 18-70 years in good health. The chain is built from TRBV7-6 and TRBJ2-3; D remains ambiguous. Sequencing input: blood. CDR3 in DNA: TGTGCCAGCGCTAGGGGCACAGATACGCAGTATTTT. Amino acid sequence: CASARGTDTQYF.